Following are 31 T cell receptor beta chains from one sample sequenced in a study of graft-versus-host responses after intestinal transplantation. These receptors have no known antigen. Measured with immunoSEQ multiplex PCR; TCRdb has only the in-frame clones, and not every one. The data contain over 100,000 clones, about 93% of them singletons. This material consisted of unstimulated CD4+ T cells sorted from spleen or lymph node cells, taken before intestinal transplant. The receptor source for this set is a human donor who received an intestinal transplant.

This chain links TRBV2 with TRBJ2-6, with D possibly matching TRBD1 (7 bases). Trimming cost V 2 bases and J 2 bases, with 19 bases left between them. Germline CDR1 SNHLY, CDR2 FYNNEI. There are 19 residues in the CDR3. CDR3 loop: CASSETQGGGWAGANVLTF. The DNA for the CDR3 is TGTGCCAGCAGTGAAACGCAAGGAGGGGGCTGGGCTGGGGCCAACGTCCTGACTTTC.

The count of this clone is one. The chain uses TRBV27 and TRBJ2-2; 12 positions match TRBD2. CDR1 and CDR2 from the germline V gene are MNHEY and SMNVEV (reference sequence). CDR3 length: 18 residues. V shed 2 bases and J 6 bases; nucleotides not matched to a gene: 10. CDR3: CASSLPGLAGSRAGELFF. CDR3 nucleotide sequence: TGTGCCAGCAGTTTACCCGGACTAGCGGGATCGAGGGCCGGGGAGCTGTTTTTT.

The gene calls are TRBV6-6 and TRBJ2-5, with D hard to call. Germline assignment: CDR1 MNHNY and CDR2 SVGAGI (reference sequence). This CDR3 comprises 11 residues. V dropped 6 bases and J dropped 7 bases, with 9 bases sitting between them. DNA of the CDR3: TGTGCCAGCAGCCCTTTGGGGACCCAGTACTTC. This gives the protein CASSPLGTQYF.

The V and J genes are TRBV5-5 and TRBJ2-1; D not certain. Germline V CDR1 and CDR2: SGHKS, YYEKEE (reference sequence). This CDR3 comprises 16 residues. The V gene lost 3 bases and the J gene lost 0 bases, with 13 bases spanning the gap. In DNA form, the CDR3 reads TGTGCCAGCAGCTCTCAACTTGCTCCCTCCTACAATGAGCAGTTCTTC. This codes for CASSSQLAPSYNEQFF.

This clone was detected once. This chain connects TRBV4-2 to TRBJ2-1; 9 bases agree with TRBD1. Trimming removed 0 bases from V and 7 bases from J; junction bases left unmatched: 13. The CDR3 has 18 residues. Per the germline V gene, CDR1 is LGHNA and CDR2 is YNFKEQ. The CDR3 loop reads CASSQDRWLVDRGNEQFF. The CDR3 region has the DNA TGTGCCAGCAGCCAAGACCGGTGGTTGGTGGACAGGGGAAATGAGCAGTTCTTC.

The DNA for the CDR3 is TGTGCCAGCAGTTACGGGGGCTCTCACACTGAAGCTTTCTTT. This encodes CASSYGGSHTEAFF. The chain employs TRBV6-5 and TRBJ1-1, with D possibly matching TRBD1 (6 bases). The CDR3 is 14 amino acids. Trimming cost V 2 bases and J 3 bases, with 10 bases left between them. Per germline, CDR1 MNHEY and CDR2 SVGAGI.

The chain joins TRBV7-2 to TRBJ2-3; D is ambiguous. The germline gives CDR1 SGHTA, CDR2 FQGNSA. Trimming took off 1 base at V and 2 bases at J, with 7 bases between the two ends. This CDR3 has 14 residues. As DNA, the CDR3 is TGTGCCAGCAGCTTAGTTAGACACACAGATACGCAGTATTTT. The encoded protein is CASSLVRHTDTQYF.

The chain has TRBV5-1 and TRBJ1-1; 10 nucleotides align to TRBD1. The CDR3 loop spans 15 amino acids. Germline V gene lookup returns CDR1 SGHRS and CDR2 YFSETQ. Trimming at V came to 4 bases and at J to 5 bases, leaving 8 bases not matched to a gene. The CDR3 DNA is TGCGCCAGCAGCCACCGACAGGGGGCTTGGACTGAAGCTTTCTTT. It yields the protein CASSHRQGAWTEAFF. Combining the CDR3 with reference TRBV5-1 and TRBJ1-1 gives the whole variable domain KAGVTQTPRYLIKTRGQQVTLSCSPISGHRSVSWYQQTPGQGLQFLFEYFSETQRNKGNFPGRFSGRQFSNSRSEMNVSTLELGDSALYLCASSHRQGAWTEAFFGQGTRLTVV.

CDR3 DNA sequence: TGTGCCAGCACCCCGAGAGTAGGCACCCTTAGCAATCAGCCCCAGCATTTT. It encodes CASTPRVGTLSNQPQHF. This chain links TRBV28 with TRBJ1-5; no reliable D call. The V gene lost 7 bases and the J gene lost 0 bases, with 19 bases spanning the gap. Germline-derived CDR1 and CDR2 are MDHEN and SYDVKM. The CDR3 is 17 residues long.

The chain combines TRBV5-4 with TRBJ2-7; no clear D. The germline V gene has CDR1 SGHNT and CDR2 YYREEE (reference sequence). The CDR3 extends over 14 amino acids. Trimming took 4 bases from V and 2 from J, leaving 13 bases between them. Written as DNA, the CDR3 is TGTGCCAGCAGCCACAAGGGCAGCCCCTACGAGCAGTACTTC. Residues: CASSHKGSPYEQYF.

The CDR3 loop reads CASSPVDGNTEAFF. The CDR3 DNA sequence: TGCGCCAGCAGCCCGGTAGACGGGAACACTGAAGCTTTCTTT. The chain has TRBV5-1 and TRBJ1-1; the D is unclear. The CDR3 runs 14 residues. Germline assignment: CDR1 SGHRS and CDR2 YFSETQ. V was pared by 4 bases and J by 1 base, with 11 bases between.

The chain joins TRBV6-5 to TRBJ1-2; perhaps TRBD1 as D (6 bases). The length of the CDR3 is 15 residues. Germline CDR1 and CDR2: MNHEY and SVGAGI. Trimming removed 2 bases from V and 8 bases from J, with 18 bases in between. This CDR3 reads CASSYLQGPWGGYTF. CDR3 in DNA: TGTGCCAGCAGTTACCTACAGGGTCCGTGGGGAGGCTACACCTTC.

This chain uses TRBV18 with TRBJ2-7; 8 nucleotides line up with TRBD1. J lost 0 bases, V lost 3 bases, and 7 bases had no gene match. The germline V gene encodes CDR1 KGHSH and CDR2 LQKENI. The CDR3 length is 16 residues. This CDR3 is CASSPADRGSSYEQYF. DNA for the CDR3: TGTGCCAGCTCACCGGCCGACAGGGGAAGCTCCTACGAGCAGTACTTC.

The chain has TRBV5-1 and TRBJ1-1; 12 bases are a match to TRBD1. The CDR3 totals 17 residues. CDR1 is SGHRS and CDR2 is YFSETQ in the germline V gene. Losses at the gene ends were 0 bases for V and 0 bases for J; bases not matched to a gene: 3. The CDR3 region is CASSLGDRGRMNTEAFF. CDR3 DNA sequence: TGCGCCAGCAGCTTGGGGGACAGGGGGCGCATGAACACTGAAGCTTTCTTT.

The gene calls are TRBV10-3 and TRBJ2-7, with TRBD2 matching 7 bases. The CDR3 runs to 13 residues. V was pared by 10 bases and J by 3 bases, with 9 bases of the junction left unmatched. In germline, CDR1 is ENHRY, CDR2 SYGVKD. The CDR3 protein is CATSGDSFYEQYF. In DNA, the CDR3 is TGTGCCACAAGCGGGGACTCCTTCTACGAGCAGTACTTC.

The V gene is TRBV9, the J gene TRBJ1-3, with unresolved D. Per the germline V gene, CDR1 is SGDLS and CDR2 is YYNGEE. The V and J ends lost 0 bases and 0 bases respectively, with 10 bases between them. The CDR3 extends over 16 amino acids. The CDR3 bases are TGTGCCAGCAGCGTAGCTTTTATGCACTCTGGAAACACCATATATTTT. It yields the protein CASSVAFMHSGNTIYF.

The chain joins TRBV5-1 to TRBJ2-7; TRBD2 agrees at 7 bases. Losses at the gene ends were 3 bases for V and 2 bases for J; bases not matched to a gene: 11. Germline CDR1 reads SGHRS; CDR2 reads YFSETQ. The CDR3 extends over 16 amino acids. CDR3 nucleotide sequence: TGCGCCAGCAGCTGGGGGGTCCGGGACTACCCCTACGAGCAGTACTTC. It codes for CASSWGVRDYPYEQYF. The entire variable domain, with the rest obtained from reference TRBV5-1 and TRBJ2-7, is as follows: KAGVTQTPRYLIKTRGQQVTLSCSPISGHRSVSWYQQTPGQGLQFLFEYFSETQRNKGNFPGRFSGRQFSNSRSEMNVSTLELGDSALYLCASSWGVRDYPYEQYFGPGTRLTVT.

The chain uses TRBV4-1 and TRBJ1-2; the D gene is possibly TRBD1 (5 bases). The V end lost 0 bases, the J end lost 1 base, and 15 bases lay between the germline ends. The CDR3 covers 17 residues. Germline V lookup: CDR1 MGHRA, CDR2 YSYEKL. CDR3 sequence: CASSQDLAVGGNYGYTF. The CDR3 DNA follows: TGCGCCAGCAGCCAAGATTTAGCTGTGGGGGGTAACTATGGCTACACCTTC.

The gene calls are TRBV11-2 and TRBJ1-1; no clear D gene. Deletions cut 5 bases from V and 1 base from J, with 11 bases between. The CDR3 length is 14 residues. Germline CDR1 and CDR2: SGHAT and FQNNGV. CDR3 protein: CASSPWARNTEAFF. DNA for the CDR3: TGTGCCAGCAGCCCGTGGGCCAGGAACACTGAAGCTTTCTTT.

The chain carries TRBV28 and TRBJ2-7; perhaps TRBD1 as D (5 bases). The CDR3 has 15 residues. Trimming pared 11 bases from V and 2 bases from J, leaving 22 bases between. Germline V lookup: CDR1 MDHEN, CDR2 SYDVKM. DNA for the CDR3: TGTGCCGGCACCGCCCGATCCAGGGCCACCTACGAGCAGTACTTC. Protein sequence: CAGTARSRATYEQYF.

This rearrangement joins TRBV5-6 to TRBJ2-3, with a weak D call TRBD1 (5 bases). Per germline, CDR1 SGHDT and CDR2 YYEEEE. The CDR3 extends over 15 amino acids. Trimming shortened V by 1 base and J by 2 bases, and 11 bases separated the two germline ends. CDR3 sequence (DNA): TGTGCCAGCAGCTTGCTCACAGGCCACACAGATACGCAGTATTTT. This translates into CASSLLTGHTDTQYF.

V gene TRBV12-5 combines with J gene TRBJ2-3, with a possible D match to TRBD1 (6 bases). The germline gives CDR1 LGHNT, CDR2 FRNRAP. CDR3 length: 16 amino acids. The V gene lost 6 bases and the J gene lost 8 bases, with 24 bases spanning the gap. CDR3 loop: CASGPVGASWAGTQYF. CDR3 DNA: TGTGCTAGTGGACCGGTGGGGGCTAGTTGGGCAGGTACGCAGTATTTT.

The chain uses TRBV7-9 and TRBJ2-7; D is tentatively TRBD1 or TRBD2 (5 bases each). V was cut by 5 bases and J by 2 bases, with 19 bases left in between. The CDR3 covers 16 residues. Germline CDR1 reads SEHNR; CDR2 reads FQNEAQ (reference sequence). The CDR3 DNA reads TGTGCCAGCAGCCTGGTCGTTTTGGGGGAACCCTACGAGCAGTACTTC. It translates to CASSLVVLGEPYEQYF.

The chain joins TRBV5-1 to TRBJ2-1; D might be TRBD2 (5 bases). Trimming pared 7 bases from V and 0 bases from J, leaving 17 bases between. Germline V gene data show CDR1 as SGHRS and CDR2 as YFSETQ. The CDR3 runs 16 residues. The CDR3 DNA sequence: TGCGCCAGCGCACTAAGTTCGGGGAGCTCCTACAATGAGCAGTTCTTC. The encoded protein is CASALSSGSSYNEQFF.

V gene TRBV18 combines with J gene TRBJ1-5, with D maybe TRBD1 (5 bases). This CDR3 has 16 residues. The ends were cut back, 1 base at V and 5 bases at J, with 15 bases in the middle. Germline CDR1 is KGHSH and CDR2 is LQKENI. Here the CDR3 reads CASSPLTGKGDQPQHF. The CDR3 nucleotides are TGTGCCAGCTCACCACTCACGGGGAAAGGGGATCAGCCCCAGCATTTT. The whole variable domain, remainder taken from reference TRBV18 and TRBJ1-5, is NAGVMQNPRHLVRRRGQEARLRCSPMKGHSHVYWYRQLPEEGLKFMVYLQKENIIDESGMPKERFSAEFPKEGPSILRIQQVVRGDSAAYFCASSPLTGKGDQPQHFGDGTRLSIL.

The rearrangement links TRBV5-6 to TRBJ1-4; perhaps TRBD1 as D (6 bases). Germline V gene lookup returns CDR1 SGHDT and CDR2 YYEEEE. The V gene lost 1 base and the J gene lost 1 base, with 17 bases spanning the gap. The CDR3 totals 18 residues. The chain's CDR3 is CASSLSGARGRTNEKLFF. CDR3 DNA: TGTGCCAGCAGCTTGTCGGGGGCCAGGGGAAGAACTAATGAAAAACTGTTTTTT.

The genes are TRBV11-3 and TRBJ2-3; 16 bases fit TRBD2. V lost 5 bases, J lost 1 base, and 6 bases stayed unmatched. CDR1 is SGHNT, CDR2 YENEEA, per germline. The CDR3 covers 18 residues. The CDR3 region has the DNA TGTGCCAGCAGCCAGGGACTAGCGGGAGGGCCAGGCACAGATACGCAGTATTTT. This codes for CASSQGLAGGPGTDTQYF.

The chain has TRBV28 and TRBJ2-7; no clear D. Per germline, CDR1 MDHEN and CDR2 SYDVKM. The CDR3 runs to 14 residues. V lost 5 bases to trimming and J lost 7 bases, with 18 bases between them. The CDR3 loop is CASSPHLSTREQYF. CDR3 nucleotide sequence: TGTGCCAGCAGTCCACACCTCTCTACGAGAGAGCAGTACTTC.

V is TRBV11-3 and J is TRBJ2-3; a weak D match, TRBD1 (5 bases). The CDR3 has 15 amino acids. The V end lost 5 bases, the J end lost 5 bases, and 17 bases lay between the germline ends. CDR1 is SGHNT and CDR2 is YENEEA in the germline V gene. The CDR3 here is CASSQGLGPQDTQYF. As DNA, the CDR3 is TGTGCCAGCAGCCAAGGGTTGGGGCCTCAAGATACGCAGTATTTT.

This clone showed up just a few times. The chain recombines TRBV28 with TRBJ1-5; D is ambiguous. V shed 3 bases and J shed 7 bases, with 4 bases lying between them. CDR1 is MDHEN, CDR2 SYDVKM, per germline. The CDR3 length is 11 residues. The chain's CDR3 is CASSLGQPQHF. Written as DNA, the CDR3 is TGTGCCAGCAGTTTGGGACAGCCCCAGCATTTT. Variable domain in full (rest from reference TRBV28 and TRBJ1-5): DVKVTQSSRYLVKRTGEKVFLECVQDMDHENMFWYRQDPGLGLRLIYFSYDVKMKEKGDIPEGYSVSREKKERFSLILESASTNQTSMYLCASSLGQPQHFGDGTRLSIL.

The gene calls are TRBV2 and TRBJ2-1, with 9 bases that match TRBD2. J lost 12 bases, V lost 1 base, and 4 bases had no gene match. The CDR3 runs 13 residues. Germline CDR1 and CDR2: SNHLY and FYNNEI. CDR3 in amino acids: CASSEELAGRQFF. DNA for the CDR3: TGTGCCAGCAGTGAAGAACTAGCGGGCCGGCAGTTCTTC.